The rows below give T cell receptor beta chains drawn from one sample of a study of human T cells and chemical hapten exposure. TCRdb re-called the RACE reads through MiXCR, storing one row per CDR3 protein. The table lists about 92,000 distinct CDR3 sequences, around 9.5% of them singletons. Sequenced material: whole blood, taken in connection with sensitization to the hapten diphenylcyclopropenone (DPC). Receptor source: a woman aged 40 to 50 with alopecia areata. Some clones in this sample may be carry-over from other donors' samples. Each CDR3 is given with its conserved first and last residue. The order of the fields is V gene, CDR3 length, J gene, D gene, clone size, CDR3 protein, CDR3 DNA. The D gene is left open where the match is weak. Clone size is given for some rows only: seen once, a few or many times, or a class if the clone is expanded.

V: TRBV25-1; length: 15; J: TRBJ2-5; D: TRBD2; size: .; CDR3: CASRSLLAGQETQYF; DNA: TGTGCCAGCAGGTCCTTGCTAGCGGGGCAAGAGACCCAGTACTTC
V: TRBV6-2/TRBV6-3; length: 15; J: TRBJ2-1; D: TRBD2; size: .; CDR3: CASSLPSGGRTEQFF; DNA: TGTGCCAGCAGTTTACCCAGCGGGGGGCGCACTGAGCAGTTCTTC
V: TRBV6-2/TRBV6-3; length: 15; J: TRBJ1-6; D: .; size: many; CDR3: CASLLSAVENSPLHF; DNA: TGTGCCAGCCTTCTCTCTGCAGTGGAAAATTCACCCCTCCACTTT
V: TRBV7-9; length: 17; J: TRBJ1-2; D: TRBD1; size: many; CDR3: CASSLTDRGGTHYGYTF; DNA: TGTGCCAGCAGCTTAACGGACAGGGGTGGGACTCACTATGGCTACACCTTC
V: TRBV6-5; length: 14; J: TRBJ1-1; D: .; size: many; CDR3: CASSYSTGNTEAFF; DNA: TGTGCCAGCAGTTACTCGACGGGGAACACTGAAGCTTTCTTT
V: TRBV3-1; length: 15; J: TRBJ2-6; D: .; size: many; CDR3: CASSQDPSGANVLTF; DNA: TGTGCCAGCAGCCAAGACCCATCTGGGGCCAACGTCCTGACTTTC
V: TRBV9; length: 13; J: TRBJ2-5; D: .; size: many; CDR3: CASSTTSQETQYF; DNA: TGTGCCAGCAGCACGACTAGCCAAGAGACCCAGTACTTC
V: TRBV15; length: 16; J: TRBJ2-2; D: .; size: many; CDR3: CATSLAGVGCTGELFF; DNA: TGTGCCACCAGCCTCGCAGGGGTCGGATGCACCGGGGAGCTGTTTTTT
V: TRBV7-9; length: 13; J: TRBJ2-3; D: .; size: many; CDR3: CASSFQGGDTQYF; DNA: TGTGCCAGCAGCTTTCAGGGGGGAGATACGCAGTATTTT
V: TRBV7-9; length: 14; J: TRBJ2-5; D: .; size: few; CDR3: CASSPQGDWLRQYF; DNA: TGTGCCAGCAGCCCGCAGGGAGACTGGTTACGACAGTACTTC
V: TRBV7-3; length: 17; J: TRBJ2-2; D: TRBD1; size: many; CDR3: CASRPAPGQGAGGELFF; DNA: TGTGCCAGCAGACCGGCCCCAGGACAGGGGGCCGGCGGGGAGCTGTTTTTT
V: TRBV20-1; length: 15; J: TRBJ1-4; D: TRBD1; size: many; CDR3: CSARDQRQGNEKLFF; DNA: TGCAGTGCTAGAGATCAGCGACAGGGAAATGAAAAACTGTTTTTT
V: TRBV11-2; length: 14; J: TRBJ1-1; D: .; size: many; CDR3: CASSHQGLNTEAFF; DNA: TGTGCCAGCAGCCACCAGGGATTGAACACTGAAGCTTTCTTT
V: TRBV10-1; length: 15; J: TRBJ2-5; D: TRBD2; size: many; CDR3: CASSELAGDQETQYF; DNA: TGCGCCAGCAGTGAACTAGCGGGGGACCAAGAGACCCAGTACTTC
V: TRBV7-2; length: 13; J: TRBJ2-1; D: .; size: once; CDR3: CASSSSWGNEQFF; DNA: TGTGCCAGCAGCTCATCCTGGGGGAATGAGCAGTTCTTC
V: TRBV18; length: 15; J: TRBJ1-1; D: .; size: many; CDR3: CASSQGNSVNTEAFF; DNA: TGTGCCAGCTCACAGGGGAATAGCGTGAACACTGAAGCTTTCTTT
V: TRBV20-1; length: 15; J: TRBJ2-5; D: TRBD2; size: .; CDR3: CSARSSGGSQETQYF; DNA: TGCAGTGCAAGAAGTAGCGGGGGATCGCAAGAGACCCAGTACTTC
V: TRBV12-3/TRBV12-4; length: 15; J: TRBJ2-1; D: TRBD1; size: .; CDR3: CASSLGVTGGFEQFF; DNA: TGTGCCAGCAGTTTAGGGGTGACAGGGGGCTTTGAGCAGTTCTTC
V: TRBV10-3; length: 14; J: TRBJ2-2; D: .; size: .; CDR3: CATQSGPSNGELFF; DNA: TGTGCCACCCAAAGCGGTCCCTCAAACGGGGAGCTGTTTTTT
V: TRBV7-2; length: 15; J: TRBJ2-2; D: .; size: .; CDR3: CASSLNGPNTGELFF; DNA: TGTGCCAGCAGCTTAAACGGCCCGAACACCGGGGAGCTGTTTTTT
V: TRBV10-2; length: 16; J: TRBJ1-5; D: .; size: many; CDR3: CASSEPLGRAAQPQHF; DNA: TGCGCCAGCAGTGAGCCCCTCGGCAGGGCGGCTCAGCCCCAGCATTTT
V: TRBV20-1; length: 13; J: TRBJ1-2; D: TRBD1; size: many; CDR3: CSAADRANYGYTF; DNA: TGCAGTGCCGCGGACAGGGCTAACTATGGCTACACCTTC
V: TRBV7-2; length: 12; J: TRBJ2-5; D: .; size: many; CDR3: CASSSLGETQYF; DNA: TGTGCCAGCAGCTCCTTAGGAGAGACCCAGTACTTC
V: TRBV12-3/TRBV12-4; length: 13; J: TRBJ2-3; D: .; size: many; CDR3: CASSLGLTDTQYF; DNA: TGTGCCAGCAGTTTAGGCCTCACAGATACGCAGTATTTT
V: TRBV29-1; length: 14; J: TRBJ2-5; D: TRBD1; size: .; CDR3: CSARQGATQETQYF; DNA: TGCAGCGCTAGACAGGGGGCGACCCAAGAGACCCAGTACTTC
V: TRBV6-2/TRBV6-3; length: 13; J: TRBJ2-7; D: .; size: many; CDR3: CASSYPRRGEQYF; DNA: TGTGCCAGCAGTTACCCCCGAAGGGGTGAGCAGTACTTC
V: TRBV28; length: 13; J: TRBJ1-2; D: TRBD1; size: .; CDR3: CASSSGQVYGYTF; DNA: TGTGCCAGCAGTTCCGGACAGGTCTATGGCTACACCTTC
V: TRBV12-3/TRBV12-4; length: 13; J: TRBJ2-2; D: .; size: few; CDR3: CASRGGGTGELFF; DNA: TGTGCCAGCAGGGGGGGCGGCACCGGGGAGCTGTTTTTT
V: TRBV29-1; length: 14; J: TRBJ2-5; D: .; size: many; CDR3: CSVEDLRGWETQYF; DNA: TGCAGCGTTGAAGATCTTCGAGGATGGGAGACCCAGTACTTC
V: TRBV7-9; length: 12; J: TRBJ1-2; D: .; size: .; CDR3: CASSLAYYGYTF; DNA: TGTGCCAGCAGCTTAGCTTACTATGGCTACACCTTC
V: TRBV6-5; length: 15; J: TRBJ2-6; D: .; size: .; CDR3: CASGGVHSGANVLTF; DNA: TGTGCCAGCGGAGGGGTTCACTCTGGGGCCAACGTCCTGACTTTC
V: TRBV7-9; length: 14; J: TRBJ1-1; D: .; size: .; CDR3: CASSLTSVNTEAFF; DNA: TGTGCCAGCAGCTTAACTTCGGTAAACACTGAAGCTTTCTTT
V: TRBV7-6; length: 15; J: TRBJ1-2; D: TRBD1; size: many; CDR3: CASSSGGQNDYGYTF; DNA: TGTGCCAGCAGCTCCGGGGGACAGAACGACTATGGCTACACCTTC
V: TRBV28; length: 15; J: TRBJ1-3; D: TRBD1; size: many; CDR3: CASSLTGTSGNTIYF; DNA: TGTGCCAGCAGCCTGACAGGGACCTCTGGAAACACCATATATTTT
V: TRBV11-2; length: 15; J: TRBJ1-2; D: .; size: many; CDR3: CASSLDALLHYGYTF; DNA: TGTGCCAGCAGCTTAGACGCGCTCTTGCACTATGGCTACACCTTC
V: TRBV14; length: 13; J: TRBJ2-1; D: .; size: many; CDR3: CASSKAPLFEQFF; DNA: TGTGCCAGCAGCAAAGCCCCTCTATTTGAGCAGTTCTTC
V: TRBV5-1; length: 14; J: TRBJ1-2; D: .; size: many; CDR3: CASRLEAGLYGYTF; DNA: TGCGCCAGCAGACTAGAGGCCGGACTCTATGGCTACACCTTC
V: TRBV6-2/TRBV6-3; length: 17; J: TRBJ2-1; D: .; size: few; CDR3: CASSYSSRSRGGNEQFF; DNA: TGTGCCAGCAGTTACAGCTCGCGGTCTAGGGGAGGCAATGAGCAGTTCTTC
V: TRBV5-6; length: 17; J: TRBJ2-1; D: TRBD2; size: many; CDR3: CASSLASAGGPYNEQFF; DNA: TGTGCCAGCAGCCTCGCGAGTGCGGGGGGGCCTTACAATGAGCAGTTCTTC
V: TRBV15; length: 14; J: TRBJ1-5; D: .; size: .; CDR3: CATSRGGYNQPQHF; DNA: TGTGCCACCAGCAGAGGAGGTTACAATCAGCCCCAGCATTTT
V: TRBV5-1; length: 12; J: TRBJ2-1; D: .; size: .; CDR3: CASKENGDELFF; DNA: TGCGCCAGCAAGGAAAACGGGGATGAGCTGTTCTTC
V: TRBV5-6; length: 14; J: TRBJ1-2; D: .; size: .; CDR3: CASSLGRGVYGYTF; DNA: TGTGCCAGCAGCTTAGGCAGGGGTGTCTATGGCTACACCTTC
V: TRBV11-2; length: 15; J: TRBJ2-7; D: TRBD1; size: many; CDR3: CASSLVGDSYYEQYF; DNA: TGTGCCAGCAGCTTAGTAGGGGACAGCTACTACGAGCAGTACTTC
V: TRBV6-5; length: 15; J: TRBJ2-7; D: .; size: many; CDR3: CASSFFRDGGYEQYF; DNA: TGTGCCAGCAGTTTTTTCCGGGACGGGGGCTACGAGCAGTACTTC
V: TRBV19; length: 16; J: TRBJ2-5; D: TRBD2; size: few; CDR3: CASNSGTSGGLETQYF; DNA: TGTGCCAGTAACTCCGGGACTAGCGGGGGGTTAGAGACCCAGTACTTC
V: TRBV29-1; length: 14; J: TRBJ2-2; D: .; size: .; CDR3: CSAWDSSNTGELFF; DNA: TGCAGCGCCTGGGACTCTTCGAACACCGGGGAGCTGTTTTTT
V: TRBV28; length: 13; J: TRBJ1-2; D: .; size: many; CDR3: CASSFRANYGYTF; DNA: TGTGCCAGCAGTTTCCGGGCTAACTATGGCTACACCTTC
V: TRBV19; length: 15; J: TRBJ1-5; D: .; size: many; CDR3: CASSIVRVTGQPQHF; DNA: TGTGCCAGTAGTATAGTGAGGGTGACGGGTCAGCCCCAGCATTTT
V: TRBV20-1; length: 14; J: TRBJ2-7; D: .; size: many; CDR3: CSARVRRVPNEQYF; DNA: TGCAGTGCCCGAGTACGCCGGGTCCCCAACGAGCAGTACTTC
V: TRBV28; length: 15; J: TRBJ2-7; D: .; size: few; CDR3: CASSFRGPIFYEQYF; DNA: TGTGCCAGCAGTTTCAGGGGCCCCATATTCTACGAGCAGTACTTC
V: TRBV11-2; length: 16; J: TRBJ2-3; D: TRBD2; size: many; CDR3: CASRSRLAGGAHTQYF; DNA: TGTGCCAGCAGATCGCGACTAGCGGGGGGCGCTCATACGCAGTATTTT
V: TRBV5-6; length: 14; J: TRBJ1-4; D: .; size: few; CDR3: CASSPGRGNEKLFF; DNA: TGTGCCAGCAGCCCGGGACGGGGAAATGAAAAACTGTTTTTT
V: TRBV7-8; length: 15; J: TRBJ1-6; D: .; size: .; CDR3: CASSLGGQYNSPLHF; DNA: TGTGCCAGCAGTCTCGGAGGACAGTATAATTCACCCCTCCACTTT
V: TRBV6-1; length: 15; J: TRBJ1-5; D: .; size: many; CDR3: CASIPAGVPNQPQHF; DNA: TGTGCCAGCATCCCGGCGGGGGTCCCTAATCAGCCCCAGCATTTT
V: TRBV12-3/TRBV12-4; length: 12; J: TRBJ2-1; D: .; size: few; CDR3: CASSSYRNEQFF; DNA: TGTGCCAGCAGTTCTTACAGAAATGAGCAGTTCTTC